Presented here are 13 T cell receptor beta chains from one specimen sequenced in a study of CD8+CD57+ T cells in acquired aplastic anemia. TCR beta VDJ combinations and CDR3 sequences were profiled from genomic DNA. TCRdb reanalysed the reads using MiXCR and keeps one entry per CDR3 protein. The sample carries 120,000 or so distinct CDR3 sequences, 58% recorded once. Patients included in sequencing had previously demonstrated CD8+CD57+ cell expansion by flow cytometry. The sample consisted of sorted CD4+, CD8+, or CD8+CD57+ T cells (not recorded which) from PBMCs. The receptors stem from a human donor with aplastic anemia.

The chain employs TRBV27 and TRBJ1-2, with 8 bases matching TRBD1. V gave up 3 bases and J gave up 4 bases; unmatched junction bases: 10. The CDR3 consists of 16 residues. Germline values: CDR1 MNHEY, CDR2 SMNVEV (reference sequence). CDR3 residues: CASSLSRGHNLYGYTF. The CDR3 bases are TGTGCCAGCAGTTTGTCCAGGGGGCATAACCTCTATGGCTACACCTTC.

This clonotype has more than one count but fewer than ten. The gene calls are TRBV28 and TRBJ2-3; the D is unclear. The CDR3 is 14 residues long. CDR1 is MDHEN, CDR2 SYDVKM, per germline. V lost 5 bases and J lost 1, with 10 bases in between. The DNA of the CDR3 is TGTGCCAGCAGTCTCCTCGGTGGCACAGATACGCAGTATTTT. Translating gives CASSLLGGTDTQYF. Full variable domain (missing parts from reference TRBV28 and TRBJ2-3): DVKVTQSSRYLVKRTGEKVFLECVQDMDHENMFWYRQDPGLGLRLIYFSYDVKMKEKGDIPEGYSVSREKKERFSLILESASTNQTSMYLCASSLLGGTDTQYFGPGTRLTVL.

The V call is TRBV29-1, the J call TRBJ1-6, with D possibly matching TRBD1 (5 bases). The CDR3 is made up of 13 amino acids. Germline V gives CDR1 SQVTM, CDR2 ANQGSEA. Trimming cost V 4 bases and J 7 bases, with 11 bases left between them. The CDR3 DNA is TGCAGCGTTGGGGACGGAACCAATTCACCCCTCCACTTT. This sequence encodes CSVGDGTNSPLHF.

The CDR3 DNA follows: TGTGCCAGCAGCCTGGACCATAATTCACCCCTCCACTTT. Amino acid sequence: CASSLDHNSPLHF. The chain has TRBV14 and TRBJ1-6; D is unresolved. The CDR3 runs to 13 residues. The ends were cut back, 4 bases at V and 5 bases at J, with 6 bases in the middle. The germline V gene has CDR1 SGHDN and CDR2 FVKESK.

This clonotype was picked up many times. This chain links TRBV7-9 with TRBJ2-1; 8 bases match TRBD2. CDR1 is SEHNR and CDR2 is FQNEAQ in the germline V gene (reference sequence). V lost 1 base and J lost 4; bases outside the gene matches: 6. The CDR3 covers 16 residues. This chain's CDR3 is CASSLGPGGIYNEQFF. CDR3 DNA: TGTGCCAGCAGCTTAGGACCGGGGGGGATTTACAATGAGCAGTTCTTC.

The chain joins TRBV7-8 to TRBJ2-5; D gene uncertain. CDR3 length: 14 residues. V lost 1 base to trimming and J lost 0 bases, with 6 bases between them. In germline, CDR1 is SGHVS, CDR2 FQNEAQ. The CDR3 reads CASSLDPDQETQYF. CDR3 sequence (DNA): TGTGCCAGCAGCTTAGACCCAGACCAAGAGACCCAGTACTTC. Looking up the rest from reference TRBV7-8 and TRBJ2-5 gives the full variable domain: GAGVSQSPRYKVAKRGQDVALRCDPISGHVSLFWYQQALGQGPEFLTYFQNEAQLDKSGLPSDRFFAERPEGSVSTLKIQRTQQEDSAVYLCASSLDPDQETQYFGPGTRLLVL.

This chain connects TRBV19 to TRBJ2-1; 14 positions match TRBD2. The V gene's germline CDR1 is LNHDA and CDR2 SQIVND (reference sequence). Trimming cost V 3 bases and J 9 bases; bases outside gene matches: 1. The CDR3 loop spans 14 amino acids. CDR3 amino acids: CASSIGLAGGEQFF. The CDR3 DNA sequence: TGTGCCAGTAGTATTGGACTAGCGGGAGGTGAGCAGTTCTTC.

For this clonotype: A much larger clone lies a single base off, so this may be a read error. The J gene is TRBJ2-2, the V gene TRBV27, with D possibly being TRBD2 (5 bases). Germline V gene sequence: CDR1 MNHEY, CDR2 SMNVEV (reference sequence). CDR3 length equals 14 residues. The CDR3 DNA reads as TGTGCCAGCAGTTTAGGTCACGGTGCCGGGGAGCTGCTTTTT. Translation: CASSLGHGAGELLF.

A word on this clonotype: A much larger clone sits a single nucleotide away, making a read error possible. The V call is TRBV6-2 or TRBV6-3, the J call TRBJ1-2, with TRBD1 as a possible D gene (6 bases). The germline gives CDR1 MNHEY, CDR2 SVGEGT. The CDR3 length is 13 residues. CDR3 nucleotides: TGTGCCGGCAGTTTGAGGGGGAACTATGGCTACACCTTC. It specifies CAGSLRGNYGYTF.

This chain links TRBV25-1 with TRBJ2-1; D might be TRBD1 or TRBD2, each matching 5 bases. The CDR3 has 19 residues. Germline V lookup: CDR1 MGHDK, CDR2 SYGVNS. Trimming stripped 4 bases from V and 1 base from J, with 23 bases between. The CDR3 sequence: CASSARGRLRQTSYNEQFF. CDR3 DNA: TGTGCCAGCAGTGCCCGGGGCCGTCTCCGACAAACGTCCTACAATGAGCAGTTCTTC.

This sequence joins TRBV2 and TRBJ1-4, with 7 bases matching TRBD1. The V segment lost 3 bases and the J segment 0 bases; nucleotides outside the gene matches: 13. Germline V gives CDR1 SNHLY, CDR2 FYNNEI. The CDR3 has 19 amino acids. As DNA, the CDR3 is TGTGCCAGCAGTGAGGTTGACAGGGTCCAAATTGCAACTAATGAAAAACTGTTTTTT. Translation: CASSEVDRVQIATNEKLFF.

Only a few counts were recorded for this clonotype. The chain employs TRBV10-3 and TRBJ2-7; 9 nucleotides agree with TRBD1. The CDR3 has 15 amino acids. CDR1 ENHRY and CDR2 SYGVKD come from the germline V gene. The V segment lost 6 bases and the J segment 4 bases; nucleotides outside the gene matches: 10. The DNA of the CDR3 is TGTGCCATCAGCAACGGACAGGGGCTCTTTTACGAGCAGTACTTC. Translating it yields CAISNGQGLFYEQYF.

The chain's CDR3 is CASRGPGTYEQYF. CDR3 DNA sequence: TGTGCCAGCAGAGGACCGGGGACCTACGAGCAGTACTTC. The V and J genes are TRBV2 and TRBJ2-7, with a weak D call TRBD2 (5 bases). Per the germline V gene, CDR1 is SNHLY and CDR2 is FYNNEI. The CDR3 runs 13 residues. Between the trimmed V and J ends, which lost 6 bases and 2 bases, there was a span of 11 bases. The variable domain in full, completed from reference TRBV2 and TRBJ2-7, reads EPEVTQTPSHQVTQMGQEVILRCVPISNHLYFYWYRQILGQKVEFLVSFYNNEISEKSEIFDDQFSVERPDGSNFTLKIRSTKLEDSAMYFCASRGPGTYEQYFGPGTRLTVT.